This paragraph reports one T cell receptor beta chain. The antigen remains undetermined. Some clones are missing from TCRdb's copy, which holds only in-frame ones; the method was immunoSEQ multiplex PCR. The data show 65,000 to 80,000 clones, over 65% seen once. The CDR3 is 13 amino acids. V lost 2 bases and J lost 8, with 10 bases in between. The V gene's germline CDR1 is MNHEY and CDR2 SVGAGI. The data belong to a study of T cell clones after liver transplantation. Background on the study: Samples came pre-transplant, pre-randomization before withdrawal, and post-randomization after withdrawal ended.

Findings and caveats of the study: A larger donor-reactive than third-party decline suggested partial antigen-specific deletion.

The TCR was taken from a human patient who received a liver transplant. T cells may partly derive from the graft donor. Here the sequenced sample was CD4+ T cells from blood, taken at the 22-month timepoint. The chain uses TRBV6-5 and TRBJ2-1; D is perhaps TRBD1 or TRBD2 (5 bases each). The CDR3 nucleotides read TGTGCCAGCAGTTACCGAGGGGTCGATGAGCAGTTCTTC. Protein product: CASSYRGVDEQFF.